This TCR beta chain derives from a study of T cell responses to AZD1222 COVID-19 vaccine. This clone was seen once. Its specificity is unknown. Broader study findings: Repertoire sampling happened only post peak T cell response. Along spike, vaccine-associated CD4 TCRs were found throughout, with dominance at 160-218 and 743-854.

Using immunoSEQ multiplex PCR, the repertoire was profiled, and TCRdb retains in-frame clones only, with some absent. Here the sample spans fewer than 95,000 clones, more than 80% being singletons. Sequences were derived from peripheral blood, sampled on day 0 of AZD1222 vaccination. This TCR was recovered from an adult in good health.

CDR3 sequence reads: CASSTSLAVAYEQYF. CDR3 DNA: TGTGCCAGCAGCACCTCACTAGCGGTGGCCTACGAGCAGTACTTC. This sequence joins TRBV5-5 and TRBJ2-7; the match to TRBD2 covers 8 bases. Germline V gene lookup returns CDR1 SGHKS and CDR2 YYEKEE (reference sequence). The V and J ends lost 4 bases and 2 bases, in that order; junction bases with no gene match: 8. The CDR3 loop spans 15 amino acids.